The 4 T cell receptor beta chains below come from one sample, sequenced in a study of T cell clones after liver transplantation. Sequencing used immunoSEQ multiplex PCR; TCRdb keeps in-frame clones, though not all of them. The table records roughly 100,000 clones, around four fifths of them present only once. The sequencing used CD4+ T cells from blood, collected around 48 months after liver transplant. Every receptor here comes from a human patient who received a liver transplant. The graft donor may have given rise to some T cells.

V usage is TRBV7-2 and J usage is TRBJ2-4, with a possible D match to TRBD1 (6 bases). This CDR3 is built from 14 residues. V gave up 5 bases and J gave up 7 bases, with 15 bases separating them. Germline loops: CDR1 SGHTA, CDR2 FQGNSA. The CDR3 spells CASSPGHLGNIQYF. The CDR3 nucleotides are TGTGCCAGCAGCCCGGGACACCTAGGGAACATTCAGTACTTC.

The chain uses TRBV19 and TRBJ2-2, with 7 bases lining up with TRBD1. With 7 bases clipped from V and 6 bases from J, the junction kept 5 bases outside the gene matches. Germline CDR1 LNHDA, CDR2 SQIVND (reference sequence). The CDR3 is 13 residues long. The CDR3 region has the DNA TGTGCCAGTACGGGACAGACCGCCGGGGAGCTGTTTTTT. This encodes CASTGQTAGELFF.

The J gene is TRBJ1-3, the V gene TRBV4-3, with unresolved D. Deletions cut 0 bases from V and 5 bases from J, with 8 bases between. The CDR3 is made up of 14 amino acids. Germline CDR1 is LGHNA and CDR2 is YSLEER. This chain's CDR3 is CASSQEQSRNTIYF. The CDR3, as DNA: TGCGCCAGCAGCCAAGAACAGTCGCGAAACACCATATATTTT.

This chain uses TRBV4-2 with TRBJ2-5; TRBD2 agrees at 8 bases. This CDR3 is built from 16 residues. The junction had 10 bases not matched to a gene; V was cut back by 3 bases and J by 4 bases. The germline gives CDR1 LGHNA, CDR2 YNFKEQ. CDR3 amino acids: CASSHAVGTSVETQYF. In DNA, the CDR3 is TGTGCCAGCAGCCACGCCGTAGGGACTAGTGTAGAGACCCAGTACTTC.